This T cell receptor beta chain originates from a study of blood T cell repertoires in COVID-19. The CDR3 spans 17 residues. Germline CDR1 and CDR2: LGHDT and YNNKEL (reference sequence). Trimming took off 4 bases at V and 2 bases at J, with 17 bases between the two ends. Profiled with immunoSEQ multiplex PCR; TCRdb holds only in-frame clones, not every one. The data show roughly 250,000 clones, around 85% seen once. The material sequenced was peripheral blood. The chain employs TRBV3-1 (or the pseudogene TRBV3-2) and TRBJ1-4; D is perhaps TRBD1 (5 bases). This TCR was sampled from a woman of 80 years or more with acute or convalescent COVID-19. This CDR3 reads CASSRRGSIRTNEKLFF. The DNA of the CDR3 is TGTGCCAGCAGCCGGAGGGGTTCTATTAGGACTAATGAAAAACTGTTTTTT.